The 5 T cell receptor beta chains presented below share a single source sample, sequenced in a study of control samples from healthy donors and cancer patients. Produced via immunoSEQ multiplex PCR; TCRdb's table is partial and in-frame only. Of 45,000 or so clones in the sample, around 87% were seen once. Sequencing was carried out using PBMCs. These receptors were collected from a woman aged 55-69 years with lung cancer.

V gene TRBV30 combines with J gene TRBJ1-1; D is uncertain. From germline, CDR1 is GTSNPN and CDR2 SVGIG (reference sequence). V lost 5 bases to trimming and J lost 2 bases, with 9 bases between them. This CDR3 is built from 12 residues. CDR3 bases: TGTGCCTGGTCCCGCGACAACACTGAAGCTTTCTTT. Residues: CAWSRDNTEAFF.

The genes are TRBV11-2 and TRBJ2-7; no definite D call. V lost 5 bases, J lost 4 bases, and 15 bases lay in between. Germline lookup yields CDR1 SGHAT and CDR2 FQNNGV. The CDR3 is made up of 14 amino acids. CDR3 DNA sequence: TGTGCCAGCAGCGAGGCGGCAGATCGGTACGAGCAGTACTTC. This encodes CASSEAADRYEQYF.

The genes are TRBV3-1 (or the pseudogene TRBV3-2) and TRBJ1-2, with D possibly matching TRBD1 (5 bases). The CDR3 has 15 residues. Germline values: CDR1 LGHDT, CDR2 YNNKEL (reference sequence). V was pared by 2 bases and J by 6 bases, with 16 bases between. The CDR3 sequence: CASSQRLLGPDGYTF. The CDR3 nucleotides read TGTGCCAGCAGCCAAAGGCTTCTGGGGCCTGATGGCTACACCTTC.

The chain has TRBV24-1 and TRBJ2-1; 11 positions agree with TRBD2. V trimming: 6 bases; J trimming: 6 bases; junction bases outside the gene matches: 9. There are 16 residues in the CDR3. Germline CDR1 reads KGHDR; CDR2 reads SFDVKD. CDR3 residues: CATSPLLAGGGNEQFF. The CDR3 region has the DNA TGTGCCACCAGTCCCCTTCTAGCGGGAGGTGGCAATGAGCAGTTCTTC.

The rearrangement uses TRBV20-1 and TRBJ1-2; D may be TRBD1 (5 bases). Trimming took off 4 bases at V and 3 bases at J, with 9 bases between the two ends. The CDR3 runs to 12 residues. Germline V gene sequence: CDR1 DFQATT, CDR2 SNEGSKA (reference sequence). The CDR3 loop reads CSATEGDYGYTF. CDR3 nucleotide sequence: TGCAGTGCTACTGAAGGGGACTATGGCTACACCTTC.